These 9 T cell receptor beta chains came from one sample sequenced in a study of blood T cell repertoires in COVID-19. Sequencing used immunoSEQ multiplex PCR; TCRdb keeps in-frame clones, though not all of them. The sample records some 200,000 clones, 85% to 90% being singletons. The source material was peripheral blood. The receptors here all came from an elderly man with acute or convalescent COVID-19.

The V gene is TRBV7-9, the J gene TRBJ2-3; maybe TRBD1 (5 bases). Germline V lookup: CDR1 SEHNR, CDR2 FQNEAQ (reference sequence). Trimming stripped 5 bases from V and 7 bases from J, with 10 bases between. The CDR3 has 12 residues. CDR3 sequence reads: CASSPQGHTQYF. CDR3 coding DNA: TGTGCCAGCAGCCCCCAGGGTCATACGCAGTATTTT.

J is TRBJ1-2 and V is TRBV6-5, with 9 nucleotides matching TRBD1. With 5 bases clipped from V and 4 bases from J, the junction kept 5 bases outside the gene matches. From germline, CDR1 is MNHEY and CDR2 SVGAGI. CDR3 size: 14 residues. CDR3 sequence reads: CASSLGQGPYGYTF. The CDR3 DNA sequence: TGTGCCAGCAGTCTGGGACAGGGACCCTATGGCTACACCTTC.

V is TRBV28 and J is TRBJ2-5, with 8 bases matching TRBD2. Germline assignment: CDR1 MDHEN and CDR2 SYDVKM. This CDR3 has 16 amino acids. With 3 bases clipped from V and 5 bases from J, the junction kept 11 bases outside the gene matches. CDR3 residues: CASSFPLAGGYETQYF. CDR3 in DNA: TGTGCCAGCAGTTTTCCCCTGGCGGGAGGATACGAGACCCAGTACTTC.

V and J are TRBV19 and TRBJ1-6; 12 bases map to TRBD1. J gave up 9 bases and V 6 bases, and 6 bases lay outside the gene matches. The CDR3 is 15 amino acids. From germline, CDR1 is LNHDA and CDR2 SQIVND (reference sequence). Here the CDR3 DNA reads TGTGCCAGTAGGCGGGACAGGGGGCAAGGTTCACCCCTCCACTTT. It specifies CASRRDRGQGSPLHF.

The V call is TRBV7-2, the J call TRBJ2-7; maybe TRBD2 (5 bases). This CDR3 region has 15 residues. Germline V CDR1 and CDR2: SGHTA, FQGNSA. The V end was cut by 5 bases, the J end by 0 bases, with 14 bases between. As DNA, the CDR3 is TGTGCCAGCAGCCTAAGATTCGGGATCTCCTACGAGCAGTACTTC. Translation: CASSLRFGISYEQYF.

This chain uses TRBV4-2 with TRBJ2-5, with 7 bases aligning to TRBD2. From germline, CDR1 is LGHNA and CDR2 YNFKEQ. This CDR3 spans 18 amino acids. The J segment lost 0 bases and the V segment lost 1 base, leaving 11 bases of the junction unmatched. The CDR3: CASSQVGGVSEYQETQYF. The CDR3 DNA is TGTGCCAGCAGCCAAGTTGGGGGGGTATCAGAATACCAAGAGACCCAGTACTTC.

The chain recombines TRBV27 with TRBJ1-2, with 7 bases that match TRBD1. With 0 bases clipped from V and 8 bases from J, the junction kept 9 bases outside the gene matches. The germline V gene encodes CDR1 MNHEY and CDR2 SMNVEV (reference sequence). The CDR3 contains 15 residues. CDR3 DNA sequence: TGTGCCAGCAGTTTATCCCGGACAGGCCCTTGGGGCTACACCTTC. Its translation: CASSLSRTGPWGYTF.

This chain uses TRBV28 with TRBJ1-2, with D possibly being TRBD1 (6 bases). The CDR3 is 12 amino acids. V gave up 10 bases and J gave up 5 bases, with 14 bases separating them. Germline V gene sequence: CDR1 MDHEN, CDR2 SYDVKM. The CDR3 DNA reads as TGTGCCATCGAGGACAGCCCATATGGCTACACCTTC. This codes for CAIEDSPYGYTF.

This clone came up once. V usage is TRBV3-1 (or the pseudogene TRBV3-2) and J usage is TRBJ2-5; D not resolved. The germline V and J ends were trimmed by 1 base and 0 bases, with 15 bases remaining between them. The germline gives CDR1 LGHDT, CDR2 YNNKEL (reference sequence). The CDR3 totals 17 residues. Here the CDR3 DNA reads TGTGCCAGCAGCCAAGTGTTACCCGGGTACGACCAAGAGACCCAGTACTTC. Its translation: CASSQVLPGYDQETQYF.